A selection of T cell receptor beta chains follows, all from one sample in a study of T cell repertoires in cytomegalovirus infection. TCRdb itself ran the reads through MiXCR, one entry per CDR3 protein. Found here are some 180,000 distinct CDR3 sequences, around 20% of them singletons; the top ten hold approximately 2.9%. Material: PBMCs. The receptors stem from a human donor in good health (CMV status not recorded). Some clones in this sample may be carry-over from other donors' samples. CDR3s include the opening cysteine and the closing phenylalanine or tryptophan. A D gene is named only where the DNA matches it firmly. Clone size is given for some rows only: seen once, a few or many times, or a class if the clone is expanded.

J	D	V	size	DNA	CDR3
TRBJ1-5	.	TRBV28	few	TGTGCCAGCAGTTCACACCAGGGGTCAGGGGATCAGCCCCAGCATTTT	CASSSHQGSGDQPQHF
TRBJ1-2	.	TRBV7-8	many	TGTGCCAGCAGCTTAGCGGGGGGCCAGAACCGTTATGGCTACACCTTC	CASSLAGGQNRYGYTF
TRBJ2-7	.	TRBV6-5	.	TGTGCCAGCAGTTACGGGTGGGGGCAAGGCTACGAGCAGTACTTC	CASSYGWGQGYEQYF
TRBJ2-3	TRBD2	TRBV5-1	many	TGCGCCACCAGCGGGGCACGCACAGATACGCAGTATTTT	CATSGARTDTQYF
TRBJ2-2	.	TRBV7-8	few	TGTGCCAGCAGCACCTTACAGGTCCTCCCCGGGGAGCTGTTTTTT	CASSTLQVLPGELFF
TRBJ1-2	.	TRBV28	.	TGTGCCAGCAGTTTGTTTAGTGGACAAGGTGGTGTTGGCTACACCTTC	CASSLFSGQGGVGYTF
TRBJ2-1	.	TRBV28	.	TGTGCCAGCAGCAGCCGAAAAATGGAGCAGTTCTTC	CASSSRKMEQFF
TRBJ2-6	.	TRBV20-1	.	TGCAGTGCTAGAGACCCCTCGGGGGGCCCAAGCTCTGGGGCCAACGTCCTGACTTTC	CSARDPSGGPSSGANVLTF
TRBJ2-3	.	TRBV29-1	few	TGCAGCGTTGAAGGGGAGTTGGATACGCAGTATTTT	CSVEGELDTQYF
TRBJ1-2	.	TRBV12-3/TRBV12-4	.	TGTGCCAGCAGGGGACTTTCTGAAGGTGGCTACACCTTC	CASRGLSEGGYTF
TRBJ2-2	.	TRBV7-6	.	TGTGCCAGCAGCCCTAAGCCGGTGAACACCGGGGAGCTGTTTTTT	CASSPKPVNTGELFF
TRBJ1-5	.	TRBV19	.	TGTGCCAGTAGGGGCAGTAGCAATCAGCCCCAGCATTTT	CASRGSSNQPQHF
TRBJ2-3	TRBD2	TRBV6-5	few	TGTGCCAGCAGTTCTCGACTAGCGGGAGGAACGAATACGCAGTATTTT	CASSSRLAGGTNTQYF
TRBJ2-7	.	TRBV28	.	TGTGCCAGCAGTTTAAAGGGGGTAGCAGAGCAGTACTTC	CASSLKGVAEQYF
TRBJ1-1	.	TRBV19	few	TGTGCCAGTAGTATAGATGAGGGGACTGAAGCTTTCTTT	CASSIDEGTEAFF
TRBJ2-1	.	TRBV5-1	few	TGCGCCAGCAGCTTGGTTCGTCCCGGGGGCGGAGAGCAGTTCTTC	CASSLVRPGGGEQFF
TRBJ2-7	.	TRBV28	few	TGTGCCAGCAGTGGGGCGGACAAGGGGACCTACGAGCAGTACTTC	CASSGADKGTYEQYF
TRBJ1-6	.	TRBV5-1	.	TGCGCCAGCAGCTTGGGACAGTCCACCTATAATTCACCCCTCCACTTT	CASSLGQSTYNSPLHF
TRBJ2-5	.	TRBV28	.	TGTGCCAGCAGTTTACTCTCGGAGACCCAGTACTTC	CASSLLSETQYF
TRBJ1-1	.	TRBV5-6	.	TGTGCCAGCAGCTTGATAGGTAGCGTTGCTGAAGCTTTCTTT	CASSLIGSVAEAFF
TRBJ1-5	.	TRBV7-9	many	TGTGCCAGCAGCTCGACAGGAGAGGTGAATCAGCCCCAGCATTTT	CASSSTGEVNQPQHF
TRBJ1-5	.	TRBV19	many	TGTGCCAGTAGTATGCATCCAGGGCCCGCGTCCGGCAATCAGCCCCAGCATTTT	CASSMHPGPASGNQPQHF
TRBJ1-1	.	TRBV10-3	many	TGTGCCACGTCATGGGACACTGAAGCTTTCTTT	CATSWDTEAFF
TRBJ2-2	.	TRBV7-8	few	TGTGCCAGCACAGGACAGCCAAACACCGGGGAGCTGTTTTTT	CASTGQPNTGELFF
TRBJ2-1	.	TRBV2	few	TGTGCCAGCCAACAGGGATTCGGAATGAGCGAGCAGTTCTTC	CASQQGFGMSEQFF
TRBJ2-3	.	TRBV5-6	.	TGTGCCAGCAGCTTGGAGTTTCCTAGGTGGGGGCGGACCCCAGATACGCAGTATTTT	CASSLEFPRWGRTPDTQYF
TRBJ1-1	.	TRBV6-8	.	TGTGCCAGCACCCCATTAAGCGGCGGGAACACTGAAGCTTTCTTT	CASTPLSGGNTEAFF
TRBJ2-7	.	TRBV28	.	TGTGCCAGCAGTTTCGCGGGACTCCCCTACGAGCAGTACTTC	CASSFAGLPYEQYF
TRBJ1-1	.	TRBV7-6	once	TGTGCCAGCAGACCCCGGGGGGCGGGGATTAACACTGAAGCTTTCTTT	CASRPRGAGINTEAFF
TRBJ2-1	.	TRBV7-8	many	TGTGCCAGCAGCTTAGACCACTTGAATGAGCAGTTCTTC	CASSLDHLNEQFF
TRBJ1-3	.	TRBV5-1	few	TGCGCCAGCAGCTTACAGGGTACGACCTCTGGAAACACCATATATTTT	CASSLQGTTSGNTIYF
TRBJ2-1	.	TRBV11-3	many	TGTGCCAGCAGCTCTCTAGGAGGACCGTACAATGAGCAGTTCTTC	CASSSLGGPYNEQFF
TRBJ1-5	.	TRBV20-1	few	TGCAGTGCTGGGGAGCAGCCCCAGCATTTT	CSAGEQPQHF
TRBJ2-2	.	TRBV5-1	.	TGCGCCAGCAGCTGGGACGCGAACACCGGGGAGCTGTTTTTT	CASSWDANTGELFF
TRBJ2-7	TRBD2	TRBV7-2	.	TGTGCCAGCAGCTTAGCTGCTAGCGGGTTGGTCTACGAGCAGTACTTC	CASSLAASGLVYEQYF
TRBJ2-7	.	TRBV6-2/TRBV6-3	few	TGTGCCAGCAGTTACTCGGCCACAGGGTTCTACGAGCAGTACTTC	CASSYSATGFYEQYF
TRBJ1-2	TRBD1	TRBV19	.	TGTGCCAGTAGCCGTTCTGGCAGGGGGAACTATGGCTACACCTTC	CASSRSGRGNYGYTF
TRBJ2-5	.	TRBV10-3	.	TGTGCCACCGCTCAGCCTCAAGAGACCCAGTACTTC	CATAQPQETQYF
TRBJ2-5	TRBD2	TRBV13	.	TGTGCCAGCAGCTTAGGCCTGACTAGCGGGTACCAAGAGACCCAGTACTTC	CASSLGLTSGYQETQYF
TRBJ2-3	TRBD2	TRBV29-1	few	TGCAGCGTTGAAGATACTAGCGGGAGGCCAGATACGCAGTATTTT	CSVEDTSGRPDTQYF
TRBJ1-6	.	TRBV12-3/TRBV12-4	.	TGTGCCAGCACCCTCATCCTCAATTCACCCCTCCACTTT	CASTLILNSPLHF
TRBJ1-3	.	TRBV19	few	TGTGCCAGCAGGTCCGGGACACCGTCTGGAAACACCATATATTTT	CASRSGTPSGNTIYF
TRBJ2-1	.	TRBV7-9	.	TGTGCCAGCAGCGATACAGGGGCCTGGGGGGACTACTCCTACAATGAGCAGTTCTTC	CASSDTGAWGDYSYNEQFF
TRBJ2-3	.	TRBV12-3/TRBV12-4	.	TGTGCCAGCAGTGCCTTCTTAAGGGATACGCAGTATTTT	CASSAFLRDTQYF
TRBJ2-1	TRBD1	TRBV5-1	once	TGCGCCAGCAGCTCGATACGGACAGGGGAATACAATGAGCAGTTCTTC	CASSSIRTGEYNEQFF
TRBJ1-1	.	TRBV5-1	few	TGCGCCAGCAGCTTGGAAGGCAGGGGAAGGGACACTGAAGCTTTCTTT	CASSLEGRGRDTEAFF
TRBJ2-5	TRBD2	TRBV20-1	few	TGCAGTGCTAGAGACCTAGCGGGGGTAGAGACCCAGTACTTC	CSARDLAGVETQYF
TRBJ2-7	.	TRBV7-8	.	TGTGCCAGCCAGGGGGGACTCGAATCGGAGCAGCACTTC	CASQGGLESEQHF
TRBJ2-7	.	TRBV2	many	TGTGCCAGCAGTCAGCCTCTCTACTACGAGCAGTACTTC	CASSQPLYYEQYF
TRBJ1-1	TRBD1	TRBV7-9	.	TGTGCCAGCAGCGGGGGACAGGGGGCCGTCACTGAAGCTTTCTTT	CASSGGQGAVTEAFF
TRBJ1-1	TRBD1	TRBV4-2	few	TGTGCCAGCAGCCAGCCGCACGGGACAGGTGGCACTGAAGCTTTCTTT	CASSQPHGTGGTEAFF